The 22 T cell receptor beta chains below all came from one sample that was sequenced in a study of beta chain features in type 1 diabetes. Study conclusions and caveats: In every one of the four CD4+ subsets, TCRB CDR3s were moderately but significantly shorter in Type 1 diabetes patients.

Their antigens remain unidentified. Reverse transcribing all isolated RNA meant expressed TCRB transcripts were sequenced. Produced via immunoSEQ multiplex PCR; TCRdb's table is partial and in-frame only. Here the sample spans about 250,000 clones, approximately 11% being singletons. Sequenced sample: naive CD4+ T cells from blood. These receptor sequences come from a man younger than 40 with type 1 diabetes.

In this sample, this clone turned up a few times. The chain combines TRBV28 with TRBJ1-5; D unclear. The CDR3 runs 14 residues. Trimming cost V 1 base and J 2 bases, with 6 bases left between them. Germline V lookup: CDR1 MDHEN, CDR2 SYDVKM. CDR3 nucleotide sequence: TGTGCCAGCAGTTTATTCCTACGCAATCAGCCCCAGCATTTT. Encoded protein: CASSLFLRNQPQHF.

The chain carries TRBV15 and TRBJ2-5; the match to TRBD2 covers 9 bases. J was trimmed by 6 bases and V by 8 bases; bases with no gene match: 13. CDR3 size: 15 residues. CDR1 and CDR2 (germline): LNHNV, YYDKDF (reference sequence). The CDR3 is CATGQRGDQVKTQYF. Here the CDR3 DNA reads TGTGCCACCGGCCAGCGGGGGGACCAAGTTAAGACCCAGTACTTC. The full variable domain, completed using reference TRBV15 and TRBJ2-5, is DAMVIQNPRYQVTQFGKPVTLSCSQTLNHNVMYWYQQKSSQAPKLLFHYYDKDFNNEADTPDNFQSRRPNTSFCFLDIRSPGLGDTAMYLCATGQRGDQVKTQYFGPGTRLLVL.

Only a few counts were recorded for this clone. CDR3 region: CASSPAGTEQETQYF. In nucleotides, the CDR3 is TGTGCCAGCAGCCCCGCGGGGACAGAGCAAGAGACCCAGTACTTC. The gene calls are TRBV7-4 and TRBJ2-5, with D perhaps matching TRBD1 (7 bases). Germline V gives CDR1 SGHVT, CDR2 SQSDAQ. CDR3 length: 15 amino acids. Trimming pared 5 bases from V and 2 bases from J, leaving 15 bases between. The full variable domain, in which reference TRBV7-4 and TRBJ2-5 provide the parts outside the CDR3, is GAGVSQSPRYKVAKRGRDVALRCDSISGHVTLYWYRQTLGQGSEVLTYSQSDAQRDKSGRPSGRFSAERPERSVSTLKIQRTEQGDSAVYLCASSPAGTEQETQYFGPGTRLLVL.

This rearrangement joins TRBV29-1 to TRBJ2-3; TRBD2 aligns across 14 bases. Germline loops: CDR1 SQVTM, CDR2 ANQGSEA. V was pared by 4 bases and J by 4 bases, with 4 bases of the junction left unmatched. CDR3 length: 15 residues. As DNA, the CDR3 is TGCAGCGTTGGACTAGCGGGGGGGCTTGCAGATACGCAGTATTTT. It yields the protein CSVGLAGGLADTQYF.

CDR3 residues: CASSVDGTDYNEQFF. CDR3 DNA sequence: TGTGCCAGCAGCGTAGACGGGACAGACTACAATGAGCAGTTCTTC. The rearrangement uses TRBV9 and TRBJ2-1; 7 bases line up with TRBD1. The CDR3 sequence is 15 residues long. The V gene's germline CDR1 is SGDLS and CDR2 YYNGEE. After removal of 0 bases from V and 3 bases from J, the junction contained 3 bases not matched to a gene.

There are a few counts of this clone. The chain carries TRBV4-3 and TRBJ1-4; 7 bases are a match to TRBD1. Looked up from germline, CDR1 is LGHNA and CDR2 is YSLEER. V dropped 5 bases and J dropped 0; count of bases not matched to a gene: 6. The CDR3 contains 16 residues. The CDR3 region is CASSKGAGTTNEKLFF. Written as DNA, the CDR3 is TGCGCCAGCAGCAAGGGGGCCGGAACAACTAATGAAAAACTGTTTTTT.

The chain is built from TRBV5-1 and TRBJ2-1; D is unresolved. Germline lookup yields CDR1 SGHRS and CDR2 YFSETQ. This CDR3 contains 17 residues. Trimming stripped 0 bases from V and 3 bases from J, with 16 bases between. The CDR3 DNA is TGCGCCAGCAGCTTGGTTGGGTTCGGGTACGACTACAATGAGCAGTTCTTC. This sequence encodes CASSLVGFGYDYNEQFF.

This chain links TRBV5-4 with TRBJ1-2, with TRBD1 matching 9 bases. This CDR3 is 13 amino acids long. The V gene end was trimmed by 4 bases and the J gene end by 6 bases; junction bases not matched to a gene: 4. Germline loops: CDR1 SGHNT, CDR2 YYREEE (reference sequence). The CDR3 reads CASSPRDRDGYTF. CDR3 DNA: TGTGCCAGCAGCCCTCGGGACAGGGATGGCTACACCTTC.

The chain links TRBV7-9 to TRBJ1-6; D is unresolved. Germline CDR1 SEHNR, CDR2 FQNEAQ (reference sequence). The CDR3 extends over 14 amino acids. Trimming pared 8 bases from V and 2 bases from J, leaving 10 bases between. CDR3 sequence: CASAPATYNSPLHF. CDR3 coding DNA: TGTGCCAGCGCGCCTGCGACCTATAATTCACCCCTCCACTTT.

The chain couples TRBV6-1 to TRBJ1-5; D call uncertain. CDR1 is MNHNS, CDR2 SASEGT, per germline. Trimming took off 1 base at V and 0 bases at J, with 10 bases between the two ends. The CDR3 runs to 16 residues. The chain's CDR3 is CASSEETIYSNQPQHF. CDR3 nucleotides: TGTGCCAGCAGTGAAGAGACTATCTATAGCAATCAGCCCCAGCATTTT.

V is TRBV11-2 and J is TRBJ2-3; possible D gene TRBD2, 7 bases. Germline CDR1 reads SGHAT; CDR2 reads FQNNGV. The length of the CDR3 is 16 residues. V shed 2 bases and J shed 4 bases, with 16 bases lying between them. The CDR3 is CASSLRGAPSADTQYF. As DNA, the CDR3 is TGTGCCAGCAGCTTACGGGGGGCCCCCAGCGCAGATACGCAGTATTTT.

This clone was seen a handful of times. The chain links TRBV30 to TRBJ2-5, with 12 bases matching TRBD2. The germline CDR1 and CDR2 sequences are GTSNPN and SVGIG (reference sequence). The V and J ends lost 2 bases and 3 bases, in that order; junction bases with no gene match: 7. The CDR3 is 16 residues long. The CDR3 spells CAWSSTSGGAKETQYF. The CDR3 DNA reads TGTGCCTGGAGTTCGACTAGCGGGGGAGCGAAAGAGACCCAGTACTTC.

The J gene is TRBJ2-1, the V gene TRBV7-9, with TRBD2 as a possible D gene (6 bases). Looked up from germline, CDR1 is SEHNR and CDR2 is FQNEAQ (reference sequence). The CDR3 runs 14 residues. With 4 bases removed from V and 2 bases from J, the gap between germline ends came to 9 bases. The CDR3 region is CASSWPGAYNEQFF. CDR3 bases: TGTGCCAGCAGCTGGCCGGGGGCCTACAATGAGCAGTTCTTC.

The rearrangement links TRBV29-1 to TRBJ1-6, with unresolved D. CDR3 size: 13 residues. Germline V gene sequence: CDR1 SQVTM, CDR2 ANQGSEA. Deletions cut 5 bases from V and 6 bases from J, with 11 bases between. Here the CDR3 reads CSVREHFNSPLHF. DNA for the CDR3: TGCAGCGTTCGTGAACATTTTAATTCACCCCTCCACTTT.

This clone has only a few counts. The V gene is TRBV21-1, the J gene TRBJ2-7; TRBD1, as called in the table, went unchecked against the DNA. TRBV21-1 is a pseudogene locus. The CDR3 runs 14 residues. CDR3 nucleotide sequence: TGTGCCAGCAGCACCCGGGACAGGGGGCTCGAGCAGTACTTC. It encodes CASSTRDRGLEQYF.

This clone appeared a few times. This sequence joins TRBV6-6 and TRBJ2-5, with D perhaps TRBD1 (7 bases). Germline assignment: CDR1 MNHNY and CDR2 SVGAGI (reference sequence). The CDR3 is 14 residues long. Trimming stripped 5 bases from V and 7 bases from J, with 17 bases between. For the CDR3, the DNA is TGTGCCAGCAGTAGCCAGGGGGAGGAAGGGACCCAGTACTTC. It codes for CASSSQGEEGTQYF.

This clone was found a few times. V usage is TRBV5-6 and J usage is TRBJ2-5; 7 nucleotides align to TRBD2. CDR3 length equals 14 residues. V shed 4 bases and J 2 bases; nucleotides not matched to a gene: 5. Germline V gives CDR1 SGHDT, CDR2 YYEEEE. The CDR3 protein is CASSLGTTQETQYF. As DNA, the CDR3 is TGTGCCAGCAGCCTCGGGACTACGCAAGAGACCCAGTACTTC.

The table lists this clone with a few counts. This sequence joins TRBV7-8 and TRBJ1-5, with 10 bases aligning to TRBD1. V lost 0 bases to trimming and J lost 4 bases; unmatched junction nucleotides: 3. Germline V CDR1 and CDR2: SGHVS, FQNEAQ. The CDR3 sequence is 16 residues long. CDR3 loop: CASSLAGTGVNQPQHF. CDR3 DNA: TGTGCCAGCAGCTTAGCGGGGACAGGGGTGAATCAGCCCCAGCATTTT.

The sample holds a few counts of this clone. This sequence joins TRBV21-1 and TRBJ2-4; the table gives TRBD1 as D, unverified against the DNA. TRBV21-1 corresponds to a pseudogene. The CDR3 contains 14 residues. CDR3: CASSLGVTKNIQYF. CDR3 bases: TGTGCCAGCAGCCTAGGGGTAACCAAAAACATTCAGTACTTC.

The chain's CDR3 is CASSQSLVAGNTIYF. The CDR3 DNA reads TGTGCCAGCAGCCAGTCGTTGGTGGCTGGAAACACCATATATTTT. The V and J genes are TRBV7-9 and TRBJ1-3; no clear D. CDR3 length equals 15 residues. Trimming stripped 5 bases from V and 2 bases from J, with 13 bases between. Looked up from germline, CDR1 is SEHNR and CDR2 is FQNEAQ (reference sequence).

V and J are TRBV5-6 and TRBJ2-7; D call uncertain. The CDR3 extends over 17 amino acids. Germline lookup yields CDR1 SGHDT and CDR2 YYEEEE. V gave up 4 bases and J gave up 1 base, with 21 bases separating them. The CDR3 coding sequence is TGTGCCAGCAGCCGTATTGCGGTGGGTCACACTTCCTACGAGCAGTACTTC. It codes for CASSRIAVGHTSYEQYF.

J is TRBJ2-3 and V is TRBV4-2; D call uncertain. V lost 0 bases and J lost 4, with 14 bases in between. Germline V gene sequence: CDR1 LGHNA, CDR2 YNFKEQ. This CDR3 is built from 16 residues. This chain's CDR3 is CASSQDGQLRPDTQYF. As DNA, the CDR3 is TGTGCCAGCAGCCAAGATGGGCAATTACGACCAGATACGCAGTATTTT.